A single sample is the source of the 25 T cell receptor beta chains below, sequenced in a study of blood T cell repertoires in COVID-19. TCRdb keeps only in-frame clones here, not all; method: immunoSEQ multiplex PCR. The sample yields approximately 500,000 clones, around nine tenths seen once. The sequenced material came from peripheral blood. The origin of the receptors is a woman aged 45-65 years with COVID-19, enrolled during active disease.

The chain links TRBV7-2 to TRBJ1-6; TRBD1 matches 7 bases. V lost 8 bases and J lost 7; bases outside the gene matches: 11. The germline gives CDR1 SGHTA, CDR2 FQGNSA. This CDR3 spans 15 amino acids. CDR3 protein: CASSPGGIGNSPLHF. The CDR3 nucleotides read TGTGCCAGCTCCCCAGGGGGGATAGGAAATTCACCCCTCCACTTT.

The chain employs TRBV30 and TRBJ2-5, with a tentative D call TRBD2 (5 bases). Trimming took off 5 bases at V and 2 bases at J, with 12 bases between the two ends. The CDR3 contains 13 residues. Germline lookup yields CDR1 GTSNPN and CDR2 SVGIG (reference sequence). CDR3 loop: CAWSRGLQETQYF. Here the CDR3 DNA reads TGTGCCTGGTCGCGAGGGTTACAAGAGACCCAGTACTTC.

This chain joins TRBV7-2 and TRBJ2-3; tentatively, D is TRBD2 (5 bases). Trimming cost V 4 bases and J 2 bases, with 10 bases left between them. Germline V gene lookup returns CDR1 SGHTA and CDR2 FQGNSA. CDR3 length: 14 amino acids. The CDR3 sequence is CASSSTGFTDTQYF. The CDR3 DNA sequence: TGTGCCAGCAGCTCAACGGGATTCACAGATACGCAGTATTTT.

The V call is TRBV3-1 (or the pseudogene TRBV3-2), the J call TRBJ1-2; possibly TRBD1 for D (5 bases). Germline V lookup: CDR1 LGHDT, CDR2 YNNKEL (reference sequence). Between the trimmed V and J ends, which lost 0 bases and 1 base, there was a span of 12 bases. This CDR3 contains 16 residues. The CDR3 loop is CASSQDEGGGNYGYTF. CDR3 sequence (DNA): TGTGCCAGCAGCCAAGATGAGGGCGGGGGTAACTATGGCTACACCTTC.

The chain couples TRBV19 to TRBJ1-2; TRBD1 agrees at 10 bases. The length of the CDR3 is 16 residues. The V gene's germline CDR1 is LNHDA and CDR2 SQIVND (reference sequence). The V segment lost 5 bases and the J segment 4 bases; nucleotides outside the gene matches: 10. CDR3 residues: CASSAGQGFFGYGYTF. In DNA, the CDR3 is TGTGCCAGTAGTGCGGGACAGGGGTTCTTTGGCTATGGCTACACCTTC.

V gene TRBV11-2 combines with J gene TRBJ2-1; 8 bases align to TRBD2. Germline lookup yields CDR1 SGHAT and CDR2 FQNNGV. The junction had 8 bases not matched to a gene; V was cut back by 5 bases and J by 8 bases. The CDR3 covers 14 residues. The CDR3 loop reads CASSPVRGGHEQFF. CDR3 nucleotides: TGTGCCAGCAGCCCAGTTCGGGGGGGGCATGAGCAGTTCTTC.

This clone is a singleton in its sample. The V and J genes are TRBV21-1 and TRBJ2-1; no DNA check was done on the table's D call, TRBD1. TRBV21-1 is assigned pseudogene status. The CDR3 extends over 16 amino acids. CDR3 protein: CASSIQYRGHSGEQFF. CDR3 bases: TGTGCCAGCAGCATCCAGTACAGGGGGCATTCGGGTGAGCAGTTCTTC.

This clone was counted a single time. The chain links TRBV4-1 to TRBJ2-1, with D unresolved. The CDR3 is made up of 14 amino acids. V was clipped by 0 bases and J by 14 bases, with 17 bases between them. The germline CDR1 and CDR2 sequences are MGHRA and YSYEKL. This chain's CDR3 is CASSQESRSTFEFF. CDR3 coding DNA: TGCGCCAGCAGCCAAGAATCTCGGAGCACCTTCGAGTTCTTC.

V gene TRBV9 combines with J gene TRBJ1-2, with a possible D match to TRBD1 (5 bases). Germline V gene data show CDR1 as SGDLS and CDR2 as YYNGEE. Trimming left V 0 bases short and J 2 bases short, with 17 bases between. This CDR3 spans 17 amino acids. As DNA, the CDR3 is TGTGCCAGCAGCGTAGACCCCGGTCTGGCAGGGAACTATGGCTACACCTTC. Translated: CASSVDPGLAGNYGYTF.

On this clone itself: This sample also contains other DNA sequences that code for the same CDR3. The rearrangement links TRBV2 to TRBJ1-2, with 7 bases identical to TRBD1. The V segment lost 3 bases and the J segment 3 bases; nucleotides outside the gene matches: 4. Germline lookup yields CDR1 SNHLY and CDR2 FYNNEI. The CDR3 runs to 14 residues. DNA of the CDR3: TGTGCCAGCAGTGAGTGGCAGGGGGACTATGGCTACACCTTC. It yields the protein CASSEWQGDYGYTF.

V is TRBV6-5 and J is TRBJ1-1, with 11 positions matching TRBD1. The CDR3 extends over 13 amino acids. The V segment lost 2 bases and the J segment 11 bases; nucleotides outside the gene matches: 4. CDR1 is MNHEY, CDR2 SVGAGI, per germline. The CDR3 DNA reads TGTGCCAGCAGTTACCTGGACAGGGGGCATGCTTTCTTT. It specifies CASSYLDRGHAFF.

This chain connects TRBV2 to TRBJ1-5; D is unclear. Germline V CDR1 and CDR2: SNHLY, FYNNEI. Trimming cost V 6 bases and J 7 bases, with 13 bases left between them. The CDR3 is made up of 13 amino acids. This CDR3 is CASSYNGGQPQHF. CDR3 bases: TGTGCCAGCAGCTACAACGGAGGGCAGCCCCAGCATTTT.

This chain links TRBV29-1 with TRBJ1-5; D perhaps matches TRBD1 (6 bases). V lost 6 bases and J 4 bases, leaving 13 bases between the germline ends. CDR3 length equals 13 residues. Germline CDR1 is SQVTM and CDR2 is ANQGSEA. CDR3 sequence: CSVTQGPNQPQHF. CDR3 DNA sequence: TGCAGCGTGACACAGGGCCCAAATCAGCCCCAGCATTTT.

The chain couples TRBV5-1 to TRBJ2-7; 7 bases align to TRBD1. The CDR3 extends over 14 amino acids. Germline CDR1 reads SGHRS; CDR2 reads YFSETQ. Unmatched junction bases numbered 8, after V lost 5 bases and J lost 3 bases. CDR3 loop: CASRSFGTVYEQYF. The CDR3, as DNA: TGCGCCAGCAGGTCCTTTGGGACAGTCTACGAGCAGTACTTC. Looking up the rest from reference TRBV5-1 and TRBJ2-7 gives the full variable domain: KAGVTQTPRYLIKTRGQQVTLSCSPISGHRSVSWYQQTPGQGLQFLFEYFSETQRNKGNFPGRFSGRQFSNSRSEMNVSTLELGDSALYLCASRSFGTVYEQYFGPGTRLTVT.

This clone was seen a handful of times. The chain employs TRBV3-1 (or the pseudogene TRBV3-2) and TRBJ2-5; D uncertain. Between the trimmed V and J ends, which lost 4 bases and 5 bases, there was a span of 8 bases. The CDR3 is 12 amino acids. Germline V CDR1 and CDR2: LGHDT, YNNKEL (reference sequence). CDR3 sequence reads: CASSRLEETQYF. The CDR3 DNA reads as TGTGCCAGCAGCCGGCTGGAGGAGACCCAGTACTTC.

The chain has TRBV3-1 (or the pseudogene TRBV3-2) and TRBJ1-2, with 8 nucleotides matching TRBD1. The CDR3 has 14 residues. V lost 0 bases, J lost 12 bases, and 9 bases stayed unmatched. The germline V gene has CDR1 LGHDT and CDR2 YNNKEL (reference sequence). The CDR3 region is CASSQDAGGRAHTF. The CDR3 nucleotides are TGTGCCAGCAGCCAAGACGCAGGGGGCAGGGCTCACACCTTC.

This chain uses TRBV9 with TRBJ1-6; no clear D. CDR1 SGDLS and CDR2 YYNGEE come from the germline V gene. CDR3 length: 15 amino acids. With 4 bases removed from V and 0 bases from J, the gap between germline ends came to 8 bases. CDR3 residues: CASSFRSSYNSPLHF. The CDR3 nucleotides read TGTGCCAGCAGCTTCCGGAGCTCCTATAATTCACCCCTCCACTTT. Using reference TRBV9 and TRBJ1-6 for the parts outside the CDR3, the full variable domain is DSGVTQTPKHLITATGQRVTLRCSPRSGDLSVYWYQQSLDQGLQFLIQYYNGEERAKGNILERFSAQQFPDLHSELNLSSLELGDSALYFCASSFRSSYNSPLHFGNGTRLTVT.

The rearrangement joins TRBV28 to TRBJ2-4; weak D call: TRBD1 (5 bases). V was trimmed by 3 bases and J by 8 bases, leaving 17 bases between them. The CDR3 consists of 15 residues. Germline V gene sequence: CDR1 MDHEN, CDR2 SYDVKM. For the CDR3, the DNA is TGTGCCAGCAGTTTGGCAGGGTATGATGGTGACATTCAGTACTTC. As protein: CASSLAGYDGDIQYF.

CDR3 region: CASSLQGAGDTEAFF. CDR3 DNA: TGTGCCAGCAGCCTTCAGGGGGCAGGGGACACTGAAGCTTTCTTT. V gene TRBV4-2 combines with J gene TRBJ1-1; 8 bases align to TRBD1. Germline lookup yields CDR1 LGHNA and CDR2 YNFKEQ. V lost 4 bases to trimming and J lost 3 bases; unmatched junction nucleotides: 7. The CDR3 extends over 15 amino acids.

The V gene is TRBV30, the J gene TRBJ1-5; 8 bases align to TRBD1. J was trimmed by 2 bases and V by 5 bases; bases with no gene match: 2. Germline V gene sequence: CDR1 GTSNPN, CDR2 SVGIG (reference sequence). The length of the CDR3 is 13 residues. The CDR3 nucleotides read TGTGCCTGGGGGACAGGTGGCAATCAGCCCCAGCATTTT. This gives the protein CAWGTGGNQPQHF.

The gene calls are TRBV3-1 (or the pseudogene TRBV3-2) and TRBJ1-2, with D hard to call. Trimming removed 4 bases at V and 6 bases at J, with 18 bases between. The CDR3 is 15 residues long. Germline loops: CDR1 LGHDT, CDR2 YNNKEL (reference sequence). The CDR3 protein is CASSPTTGRYNGYTF. The CDR3 DNA is TGTGCCAGCAGCCCCACTACGGGGAGATATAATGGCTACACCTTC.

V usage is TRBV2 and J usage is TRBJ1-2; D is perhaps TRBD1 (6 bases). V shed 5 bases and J shed 4 bases, with 14 bases lying between them. This CDR3 is built from 14 residues. Per the germline V gene, CDR1 is SNHLY and CDR2 is FYNNEI. CDR3 in amino acids: CASSLQGFLYGYTF. The DNA for the CDR3 is TGTGCCAGCAGTTTACAGGGCTTCCTCTATGGCTACACCTTC.

This CDR3 is CASSPSPGGNTIYF. The CDR3 nucleotides read TGTGCCAGCAGCCCTTCCCCGGGAGGAAACACCATATATTTT. This chain uses TRBV3-1 (or the pseudogene TRBV3-2) with TRBJ1-3; D gene uncertain. V was cut by 4 bases and J by 4 bases, with 11 bases left in between. The CDR3 contains 14 residues. Germline CDR1 and CDR2: LGHDT and YNNKEL (reference sequence).

The count of this clone is one. This chain connects TRBV19 to TRBJ1-6, with a tentative D call TRBD1 (6 bases). The length of the CDR3 is 17 residues. V was cut by 3 bases and J by 7 bases, with 19 bases left in between. Germline CDR1 reads LNHDA; CDR2 reads SQIVND (reference sequence). The DNA for the CDR3 is TGTGCCAGTAGTATTAGGAGGAGCGACAGGTCCAATTCACCCCTCCACTTT. Amino acids: CASSIRRSDRSNSPLHF.

This chain connects TRBV30 to TRBJ1-2; 8 bases line up with TRBD1. Germline V gene data show CDR1 as GTSNPN and CDR2 as SVGIG (reference sequence). This CDR3 contains 12 residues. The trim removed 5 bases at V and 8 bases at J, leaving 7 bases unmatched. The CDR3 region has the DNA TGTGCCTGGCGTGCAGGGGGCCGGGGCTACACCTTC. Protein product: CAWRAGGRGYTF.